Below are 4 T cell receptor beta chains sequenced from a single sample in a study of EBV T-cell therapy then PD-1 blockade in nasopharyngeal carcinoma. Treatment specified: AdE1-LMPpoly-expanded autologous EBV-specific T-cell therapy followed by anti-PD-1 nivolumab. These TCRs are of unknown antigen specificity. Sequenced by immunoSEQ multiplex PCR; TCRdb stores in-frame clones only, minus some. Of about 19,000 clones listed, 84% were seen once; the top ten hold roughly 30%. The specimen comprised CD8+ T cells from blood, sampled around day 33 from a patient whose treatment included autologous EBV-specific T cells and nivolumab. Every receptor here comes from a man in his forties with nasopharyngeal carcinoma.

The CDR3 loop reads CASSLALAGGEQFF. CDR3 DNA: TGTGCCAGCAGCTTGGCACTAGCGGGGGGAGAGCAGTTCTTC. The J gene is TRBJ2-1, the V gene TRBV5-6; TRBD2 matches 12 bases. This CDR3 is 14 amino acids long. Germline values: CDR1 SGHDT, CDR2 YYEEEE. With 0 bases clipped from V and 10 bases from J, the junction kept 2 bases outside the gene matches.

The chain links TRBV4-3 to TRBJ2-3, with D perhaps TRBD1 (5 bases). Trimming stripped 0 bases from V and 6 bases from J, with 13 bases between. This CDR3 is 15 amino acids long. Germline V lookup: CDR1 LGHNA, CDR2 YSLEER. The CDR3 protein is CASSQEESGWDTQYF. The DNA of the CDR3 is TGCGCCAGCAGCCAAGAGGAATCAGGGTGGGATACGCAGTATTTT.

The chain links TRBV4-3 to TRBJ2-3; unclear D gene. In germline, CDR1 is LGHNA, CDR2 YSLEER. There are 15 residues in the CDR3. V lost 0 bases and J 5 bases, leaving 12 bases between the germline ends. The CDR3 sequence is CASSQERSRVDTQYF. DNA of the CDR3: TGCGCCAGCAGCCAAGAACGATCAAGGGTAGATACGCAGTATTTT.

The V call is TRBV28, the J call TRBJ2-5, with TRBD2 matching 8 bases. The CDR3 is 16 amino acids. CDR1 is MDHEN, CDR2 SYDVKM, per germline. With 3 bases clipped from V and 5 bases from J, the junction kept 11 bases outside the gene matches. The CDR3 DNA reads TGTGCCAGCAGTTTTCGGGGGGGGCCCGCGGGTGAGACCCAGTACTTC. Translation: CASSFRGGPAGETQYF.